This T cell receptor beta chain comes out of a study of vaccination and CD4 T cells after COVID-19. Study overall: Everyone enrolled got two doses of BNT162b2 or mRNA-1273 vaccine. Post-COVID sampling occurred a median approximately 99 days after diagnosis (range 35 to 161).

A remark on this clonotype: Its antigen remains unknown.

Documented treatment: roughly 10-day PBMC culture with coronavirus spike peptide pools or control peptides (ViraFEST assay). Culture of 1.9 million or so PBMCs per well took place with about 9 IU/ml IL-2 and around 10 ug/ml peptide pools. Sequencing of DNA taken from cultured CD4+ T cells relied on the Oncomine TCR Beta short-read assay. MiXCR, applied by TCRdb to the PCR reads, yields one record per CDR3 protein. The table includes approximately 19,000 distinct CDR3 sequences, 50% to 65% detected once. Germline V gene data show CDR1 as DFQATT and CDR2 as SNEGSKA (reference sequence). The CDR3 has 13 residues. V lost 7 bases to trimming and J lost 4 bases; unmatched junction nucleotides: 6.

V usage is TRBV20-1 and J usage is TRBJ2-1, with 8 bases fitting TRBD2. The receptor's source is a human donor who had recovered from COVID-19. The sequencing sample was made of CD4+ T cells from blood, cultured in vitro. The CDR3 reads CSGREGPYNEQFF. Written as DNA, the CDR3 is TGCAGTGGTCGGGAGGGCCCGTACAATGAGCAGTTCTTC.